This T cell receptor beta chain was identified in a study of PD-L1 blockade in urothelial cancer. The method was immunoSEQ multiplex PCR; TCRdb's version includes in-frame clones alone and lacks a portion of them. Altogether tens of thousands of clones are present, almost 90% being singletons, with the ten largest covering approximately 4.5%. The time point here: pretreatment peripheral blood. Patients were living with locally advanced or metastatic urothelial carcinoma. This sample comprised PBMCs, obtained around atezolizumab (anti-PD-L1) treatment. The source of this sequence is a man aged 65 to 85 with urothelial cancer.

The CDR3 region is CASNGAGTDTQYF. CDR3 coding DNA: TGTGCCAGCAACGGAGCGGGCACAGATACGCAGTATTTT. This rearrangement joins TRBV9 to TRBJ2-3; D might be TRBD2 (5 bases). The germline V gene encodes CDR1 SGDLS and CDR2 YYNGEE. The CDR3 runs to 13 residues. V lost 6 bases and J 1 base, leaving 9 bases between the germline ends.